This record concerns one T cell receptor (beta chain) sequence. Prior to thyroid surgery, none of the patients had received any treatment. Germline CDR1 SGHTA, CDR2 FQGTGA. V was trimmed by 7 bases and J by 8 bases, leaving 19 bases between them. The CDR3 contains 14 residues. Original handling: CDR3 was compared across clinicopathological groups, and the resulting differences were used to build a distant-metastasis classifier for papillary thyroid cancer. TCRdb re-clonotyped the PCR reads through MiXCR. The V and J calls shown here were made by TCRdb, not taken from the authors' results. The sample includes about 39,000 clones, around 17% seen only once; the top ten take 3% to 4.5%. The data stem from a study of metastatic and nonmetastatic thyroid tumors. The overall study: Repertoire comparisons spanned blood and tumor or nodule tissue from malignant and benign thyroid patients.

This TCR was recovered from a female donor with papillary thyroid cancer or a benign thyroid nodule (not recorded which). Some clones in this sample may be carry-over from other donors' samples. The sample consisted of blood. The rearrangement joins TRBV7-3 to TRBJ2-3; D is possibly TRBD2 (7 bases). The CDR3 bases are TGTGCCAGCATCCCCGGACGGGGGGCTGGTACGCAGTATTTT. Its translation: CASIPGRGAGTQYF.